What follows are 17 T cell receptor beta chains derived from one specimen sequenced in a study of cytomegalovirus exposure and HLA in healthy donors. PCR used 60 Vbeta primers and 13 Jbeta primers. Assay used: immunoSEQ multiplex PCR; TCRdb lists only in-frame clones, some missing. Altogether about 200,000 clones are present, over 75% being singletons, with the ten largest covering 2.3%. Sequencing used PBMCs. The receptors here all came from a woman aged 45-59 years in good health and CMV-seronegative.

The chain uses TRBV28 and TRBJ2-3; 9 bases map to TRBD2. The ends lost 5 bases at V and 4 bases at J; junction bases unmatched: 10. There are 16 residues in the CDR3. Germline V gene data show CDR1 as MDHEN and CDR2 as SYDVKM. The CDR3 protein is CASSLGVAGVADTQYF. The CDR3 DNA follows: TGTGCCAGCAGTCTAGGGGTAGCGGGAGTCGCAGATACGCAGTATTTT.

The V and J genes are TRBV6-1 and TRBJ2-7, with 10 bases aligning to TRBD1. CDR3 length: 12 residues. The V gene end was trimmed by 7 bases and the J gene end by 6 bases; junction bases not matched to a gene: 3. The V gene's germline CDR1 is MNHNS and CDR2 SASEGT. The CDR3 is CASTRTGGEQYF. DNA of the CDR3: TGTGCCAGCACCAGGACAGGGGGCGAGCAGTACTTC.

V and J are TRBV28 and TRBJ2-5, with D perhaps TRBD2 (7 bases). The CDR3 length is 15 residues. V was cut by 5 bases and J by 5 bases, with 18 bases left in between. The germline V gene encodes CDR1 MDHEN and CDR2 SYDVKM. In nucleotides, the CDR3 is TGTGCCAGCAGTGACATGGGGGGGCCTCAGGAGACCCAGTACTTC. Protein sequence: CASSDMGGPQETQYF.

The chain carries TRBV21-1 and TRBJ2-7; TRBD1, as called in the table, went unchecked against the DNA. TRBV21-1 is designated a pseudogene. CDR3 length: 13 amino acids. The CDR3 nucleotides are TGTGCCAGCAGCACGAGGGGGCGGGACGAGCAGTACTTC. Amino acids: CASSTRGRDEQYF.

This chain links TRBV15 with TRBJ2-5; the D gene is possibly TRBD1 (5 bases). Germline V CDR1 and CDR2: LNHNV, YYDKDF (reference sequence). Deletions cut 7 bases from V and 4 bases from J, with 13 bases between. CDR3 length: 13 residues. CDR3 nucleotides: TGTGCCACCACCGACAGTTATCGAGAGACCCAGTACTTC. It translates to CATTDSYRETQYF.

The chain employs TRBV19 and TRBJ2-1, with 8 bases lining up with TRBD1. The CDR3 sequence is 15 residues long. Trimming at V came to 4 bases and at J to 4 bases, leaving 6 bases not matched to a gene. Germline V CDR1 and CDR2: LNHDA, SQIVND (reference sequence). Here the CDR3 reads CASSTQGAHYNEQFF. CDR3 bases: TGTGCCAGTAGTACCCAGGGGGCCCATTACAATGAGCAGTTCTTC.

The chain combines TRBV27 with TRBJ2-1; D is uncertain. CDR1 is MNHEY and CDR2 is SMNVEV in the germline V gene (reference sequence). The CDR3 spans 14 residues. V dropped 5 bases and J dropped 0 bases, with 8 bases sitting between them. The CDR3 DNA is TGTGCCAGCAGTAGCGCGTACTCCTACAATGAGCAGTTCTTC. Protein product: CASSSAYSYNEQFF.

The chain recombines TRBV18 with TRBJ1-1; no definite D call. CDR1 is KGHSH and CDR2 is LQKENI in the germline V gene. V was pared by 6 bases and J by 3 bases, with 11 bases between. The CDR3 totals 13 residues. The DNA of the CDR3 is TGTGCCAGCTCGCTGAACAGAGACACTGAAGCTTTCTTT. Protein sequence: CASSLNRDTEAFF.

The chain couples TRBV5-1 to TRBJ1-4; D uncertain. There are 14 residues in the CDR3. V lost 7 bases and J 2 bases, leaving 12 bases between the germline ends. The germline CDR1 and CDR2 sequences are SGHRS and YFSETQ. Here the CDR3 DNA reads TGCGCCAGCCGCCCGACACCTACTAATGAAAAACTGTTTTTT. As protein: CASRPTPTNEKLFF.

The genes are TRBV7-2 and TRBJ2-5, with TRBD1 as a possible D gene (6 bases). The germline gives CDR1 SGHTA, CDR2 FQGNSA. The CDR3 has 14 amino acids. The ends were cut back, 5 bases at V and 1 base at J, with 11 bases in the middle. The DNA of the CDR3 is TGTGCCAGCAGCCCGGACAGCGGCCAAGAGACCCAGTACTTC. It specifies CASSPDSGQETQYF.

V and J are TRBV5-7 and TRBJ2-3, with a weak D call TRBD2 (6 bases). TRBV5-7 belongs to the ORF category, with a function that is uncertain. The CDR3 length is 16 residues. Trimming took off 3 bases at V and 2 bases at J, with 16 bases between the two ends. CDR3 in amino acids: CASSSGLPDTTDTQYF. The CDR3 DNA is TGTGCCAGCAGCTCAGGACTACCTGATACCACAGATACGCAGTATTTT.

This clone has only a few counts. The V gene is TRBV6-1, the J gene TRBJ1-1, with a weak D call TRBD1 (5 bases). The CDR3 is made up of 14 amino acids. Germline V gene lookup returns CDR1 MNHNS and CDR2 SASEGT. Trimming left V 5 bases short and J 0 bases short, with 10 bases between. CDR3 nucleotides: TGTGCCAGCAGTAGGGGATTTTTGAACACTGAAGCTTTCTTT. Translated: CASSRGFLNTEAFF.

The genes are TRBV29-1 and TRBJ2-5; 10 positions match TRBD2. CDR1 and CDR2 (germline): SQVTM, ANQGSEA. The CDR3 totals 15 residues. V shed 3 bases, J shed 8 bases, and the junction held 12 bases outside the gene matches. This chain's CDR3 is CSVESSGRAVRTQYF. The CDR3 nucleotides read TGCAGCGTTGAGTCTAGCGGGAGAGCCGTGCGAACCCAGTACTTC.

This clone has a handful of counts. The chain has TRBV5-1 and TRBJ1-1; 8 bases map to TRBD1. Germline V gene lookup returns CDR1 SGHRS and CDR2 YFSETQ. V was clipped by 2 bases and J by 4 bases; unmatched bases: 10. CDR3 length equals 16 residues. The DNA for the CDR3 is TGCGCCAGCAGCTTTCAGGGGGCGGATTTGCGCACTGAAGCTTTCTTT. It yields the protein CASSFQGADLRTEAFF.

The genes are TRBV7-6 and TRBJ1-1; TRBD1 matches 8 bases. CDR3 size: 15 residues. Trimming removed 3 bases from V and 4 bases from J; junction bases left unmatched: 7. Germline V gene sequence: CDR1 SGHVS, CDR2 FNYEAQ. The CDR3 sequence is CASSLPLQGVTEAFF. The CDR3 bases are TGTGCCAGCAGCTTGCCCTTACAGGGGGTCACTGAAGCTTTCTTT.

The V gene is TRBV5-1, the J gene TRBJ2-1; TRBD1 matches at 11 bases. The V gene's germline CDR1 is SGHRS and CDR2 YFSETQ. Trimming took 4 bases from V and 4 from J; bases not matched to a gene: 7. This CDR3 contains 16 residues. The CDR3 DNA reads as TGCGCCAGCAGCCCGGGGACAGGGGGAGATTACAATGAGCAGTTCTTC. Protein: CASSPGTGGDYNEQFF.

This chain joins TRBV28 and TRBJ1-5; D might be TRBD1 (5 bases). The CDR3 totals 15 residues. CDR1 and CDR2 (germline): MDHEN, SYDVKM. The V end was cut by 3 bases, the J end by 2 bases, with 11 bases between. The CDR3 reads CASSFSRGGNQPQHF. The CDR3 DNA reads as TGTGCCAGCAGTTTTAGTAGGGGCGGCAATCAGCCCCAGCATTTT. The whole variable domain, filled in from reference TRBV28 and TRBJ1-5, reads DVKVTQSSRYLVKRTGEKVFLECVQDMDHENMFWYRQDPGLGLRLIYFSYDVKMKEKGDIPEGYSVSREKKERFSLILESASTNQTSMYLCASSFSRGGNQPQHFGDGTRLSIL.